This TCR beta chain was captured in a study of blood T cell repertoires in COVID-19. As for the study in general: COVID-19 samples collected from the United States, Italy and Spain covered acute and convalescent phases.

The repertoire was sequenced with immunoSEQ multiplex PCR; TCRdb's copy has only in-frame clones and lacks some. The data contain more than 95,000 clones, about 88% of them seen just once; the ten biggest clones take up about 1%. The length of the CDR3 is 14 residues. Germline-derived CDR1 and CDR2 are MDHEN and SYDVKM. Unmatched junction bases numbered 11, after V lost 7 bases and J lost 6 bases. The chain has TRBV28 and TRBJ1-2, with TRBD1 matching 7 bases. The clonotype was recovered from an elderly woman with acute or convalescent COVID-19. Sequencing was carried out using peripheral blood. The CDR3 protein is CASTSFDRVDGYTF. CDR3 sequence (DNA): TGTGCCAGCACCTCCTTCGACAGGGTCGATGGCTACACCTTC.